The following is a T cell receptor beta chain sequence with its context. Other DNA sequences in the sample encode the same CDR3. The sample is drawn from a study of technical replicates of blood from several donors. Using immunoSEQ multiplex PCR, the repertoire was profiled, and TCRdb retains in-frame clones only, with some absent. The data hold 80,000 to 95,000 clones, with 96% observed a single time. Germline V gives CDR1 MGHRA, CDR2 YSYEKL. The V gene lost 1 base and the J gene lost 5 bases, with 8 bases spanning the gap. The CDR3 is 13 residues long. The TCR originated in a human donor in good health. The sample consisted of T cells isolated from PBMCs. The chain links TRBV4-1 to TRBJ2-5; D is unresolved. As DNA, the CDR3 is TGCGCCAGCAGCCAAGTCTATCTTGAGACCCAGTACTTC. Encoded protein: CASSQVYLETQYF.